This TCR beta chain was recovered during a study of blood T cell repertoires in COVID-19. Study-level background: The origin of the acute and convalescent COVID-19 samples was the United States, Italy and Spain. Sample material is recorded as cDNA or gDNA derived from T cells, B-cell-depleted T cells, or PBMCs.

Using immunoSEQ multiplex PCR, the repertoire was profiled, and TCRdb retains in-frame clones only, with some absent. Here the sample spans 35,000 to 50,000 clones, 87% being singletons. After removal of 0 bases from V and 2 bases from J, the junction contained 13 bases not matched to a gene. CDR3 size: 18 residues. Per the germline V gene, CDR1 is SGDLS and CDR2 is YYNGEE. The sequencing sample was made of peripheral blood. V gene TRBV9 combines with J gene TRBJ1-1, with 7 nucleotides matching TRBD1. The source is a man between 60 and 70 years old with active COVID-19. Here the CDR3 reads CASSVDIGGASPNTEAFF. Here the CDR3 DNA reads TGTGCCAGCAGCGTAGATATAGGGGGCGCGAGTCCTAACACTGAAGCTTTCTTT.